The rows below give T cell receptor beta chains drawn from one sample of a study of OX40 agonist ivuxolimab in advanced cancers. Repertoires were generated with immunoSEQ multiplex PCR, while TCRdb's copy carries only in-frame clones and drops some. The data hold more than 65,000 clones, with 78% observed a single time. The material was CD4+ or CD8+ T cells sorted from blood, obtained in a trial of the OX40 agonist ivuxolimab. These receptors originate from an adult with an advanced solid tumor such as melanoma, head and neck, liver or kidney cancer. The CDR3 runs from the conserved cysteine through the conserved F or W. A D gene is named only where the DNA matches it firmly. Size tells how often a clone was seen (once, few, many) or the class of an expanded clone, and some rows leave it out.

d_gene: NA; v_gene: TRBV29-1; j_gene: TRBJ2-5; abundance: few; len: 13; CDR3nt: TGCAGCGTTCAGCCGGGAGCCCAAGAGACCCAGTACTTC; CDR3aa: CSVQPGAQETQYF
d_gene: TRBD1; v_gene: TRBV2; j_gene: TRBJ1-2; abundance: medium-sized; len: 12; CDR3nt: TGTGCCAGCAACAGGGGAACCTATGGCTACACCTTC; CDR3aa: CASNRGTYGYTF
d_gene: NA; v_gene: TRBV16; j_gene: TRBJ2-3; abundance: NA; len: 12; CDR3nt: TGTGCCAGCAGCCAATCCACAGATACGCAGTATTTT; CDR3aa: CASSQSTDTQYF
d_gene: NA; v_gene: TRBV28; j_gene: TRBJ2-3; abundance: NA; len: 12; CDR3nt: TGTGCCAGCAGTTCTAACACAGATACGCAGTATTTT; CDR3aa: CASSSNTDTQYF
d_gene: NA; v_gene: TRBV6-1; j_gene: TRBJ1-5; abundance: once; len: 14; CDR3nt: TGTGCCAGCAGCCTTAGGGGGAGTGTTCAGCCCCAGCATTTT; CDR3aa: CASSLRGSVQPQHF
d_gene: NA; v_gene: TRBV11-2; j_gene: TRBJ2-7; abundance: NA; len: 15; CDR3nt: TGTGCCAGCAGAGGAATGGGGGATCCCCTCTACGAGCAGTACTTC; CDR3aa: CASRGMGDPLYEQYF
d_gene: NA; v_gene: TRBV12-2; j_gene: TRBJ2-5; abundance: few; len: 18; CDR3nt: TGTGCAAGTCGCTTAGCAGTCGGAAAGGAGATTCCCCTGGAGACCCAGTACTTC; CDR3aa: CASRLAVGKEIPLETQYF
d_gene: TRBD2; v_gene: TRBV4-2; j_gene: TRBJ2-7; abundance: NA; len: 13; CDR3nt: TGTGCCAGCAGCCAAGATGGGGGAGGGGAGCAGTACTTC; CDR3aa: CASSQDGGGEQYF
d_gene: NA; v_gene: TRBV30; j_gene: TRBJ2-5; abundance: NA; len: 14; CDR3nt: TGTGCCTGTACTAGGGGTCTGTACCAAGAGACCCAGTACTTC; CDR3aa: CACTRGLYQETQYF
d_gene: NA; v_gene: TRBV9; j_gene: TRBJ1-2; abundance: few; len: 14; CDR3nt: TGTGCCAGCAGCCCAGTTTATCTTAACTATGGCTACACCTTC; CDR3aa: CASSPVYLNYGYTF
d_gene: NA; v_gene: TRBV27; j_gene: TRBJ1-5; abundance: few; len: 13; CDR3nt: TGTGCCAGCAGTTGGGACGGCAATCAGCCCCAGCATTTT; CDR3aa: CASSWDGNQPQHF
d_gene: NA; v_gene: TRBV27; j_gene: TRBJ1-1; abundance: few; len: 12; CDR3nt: TGTGCCAGCAGTTTAAGGGGGTCGCGCGCTTTCTTT; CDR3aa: CASSLRGSRAFF
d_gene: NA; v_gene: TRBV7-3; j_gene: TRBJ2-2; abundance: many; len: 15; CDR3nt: TGTGCCAGCAGCCAGGGACTTGCGAACACCGGGGAGCTGTTTTTT; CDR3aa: CASSQGLANTGELFF
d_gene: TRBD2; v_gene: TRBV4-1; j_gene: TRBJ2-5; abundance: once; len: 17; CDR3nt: TGCGCCAGCAGCCAAGGGACCCTCGGAGCGGGGGAAGAGACCCAGTACTTC; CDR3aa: CASSQGTLGAGEETQYF
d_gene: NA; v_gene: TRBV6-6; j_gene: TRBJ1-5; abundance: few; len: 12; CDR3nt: TGTGCCAGCAGTTTAGGGGCTCAGCCCCAGCATTTT; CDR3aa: CASSLGAQPQHF
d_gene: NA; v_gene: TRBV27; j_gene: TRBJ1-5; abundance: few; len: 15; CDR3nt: TGTGCCAGCAGTAGGATAGGGGCACAGAATCAGCCCCAGCATTTT; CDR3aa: CASSRIGAQNQPQHF
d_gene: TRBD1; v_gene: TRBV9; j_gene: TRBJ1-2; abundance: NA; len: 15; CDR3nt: TGTGCCAGCAGCGTAGGGCAGGGGGGTACCTATGGCTACACCTTC; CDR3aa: CASSVGQGGTYGYTF
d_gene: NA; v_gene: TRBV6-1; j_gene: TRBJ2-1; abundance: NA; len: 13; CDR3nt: TGTGCCAGCAGTGGATATACAGGGAATGAGCAGTTCTTC; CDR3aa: CASSGYTGNEQFF